This T cell receptor (beta chain) was identified during a study of cytomegalovirus exposure and HLA in healthy donors. Study conclusions and caveats: Some V segments, TRBV6-2 and TRBV6-3 among them, were indistinguishable and were therefore excluded.

The CDR3 sequence is 14 residues long. Germline V gene lookup returns CDR1 KGHSH and CDR2 LQKENI. V lost 3 bases, J lost 0 bases, and 8 bases lay in between. Of note for this clone: Antigen: not known.

Both 60 Vbeta primers and 13 Jbeta primers went into the PCR. Libraries were prepared by immunoSEQ multiplex PCR; TCRdb keeps only in-frame clonotypes and omits some of them. Found here are roughly 100,000 clones, over 80% of them singletons; the top ten hold 2.6%. J is TRBJ1-1 and V is TRBV18; a possible D gene is TRBD1 (6 bases). The specimen sequenced was PBMCs. The source of this sequence is a man aged 35 to 55 in good health and CMV-seronegative. The CDR3 bases are TGTGCCAGCTCACCCGGGGGGCTGAACACTGAAGCTTTCTTT. Translation gives CASSPGGLNTEAFF.